The next 31 T cell receptor beta chains were all read from a single sample in a study of T cell responses to AZD1222 COVID-19 vaccine. Data came from immunoSEQ multiplex PCR; TCRdb stores just in-frame clones and leaves some out. The table has roughly 100,000 clones, around 90% seen once. Sequences were derived from peripheral blood, sampled on day 0 of AZD1222 vaccination. The receptors stem from an adult in good health.

This clone was observed a handful of times. This chain links TRBV6-5 with TRBJ2-1, with 7 bases aligning to TRBD1. Germline CDR1 is MNHEY and CDR2 is SVGAGI. Trimming cost V 2 bases and J 7 bases; bases outside gene matches: 2. This CDR3 has 13 residues. The CDR3 nucleotides read TGTGCCAGCAGTTACAGGGGGCAGAATGAGCAGTTCTTC. Translated: CASSYRGQNEQFF.

The rearrangement links TRBV6-2 or TRBV6-3 to TRBJ1-4; no clear D gene. Germline-derived CDR1 and CDR2 are MNHEY and SVGEGT. Trimming took off 4 bases at V and 0 bases at J, with 15 bases between the two ends. The length of the CDR3 is 17 residues. Here the CDR3 reads CASSWSWSAATNEKLFF. CDR3 nucleotides: TGTGCCAGCAGTTGGTCTTGGAGTGCCGCAACTAATGAAAAACTGTTTTTT.

The rearrangement links TRBV29-1 to TRBJ1-1, with 7 positions matching TRBD1. The CDR3 is 14 residues long. The V gene end was trimmed by 7 bases and the J gene end by 3 bases; junction bases not matched to a gene: 11. Germline lookup yields CDR1 SQVTM and CDR2 ANQGSEA. For the CDR3, the DNA is TGCAGCGCCCAAACCGGGACAGTTTACACTGAAGCTTTCTTT. Translation: CSAQTGTVYTEAFF.

J is TRBJ2-7 and V is TRBV21-1; no check of the table's D call, TRBD1, against the DNA was made. TRBV21-1 is recorded as a pseudogene. This CDR3 spans 15 amino acids. The CDR3 nucleotides read TGTGCCAGCAGCAAAGCCGGTGACAGGCAATACGAGCAGTACTTC. Translating it yields CASSKAGDRQYEQYF.

The CDR3 DNA sequence: TGTGCCAGCAGCACTACATACACTGAAGCTTTCTTT. It codes for CASSTTYTEAFF. The gene calls are TRBV28 and TRBJ1-1; D is undetermined. Germline lookup yields CDR1 MDHEN and CDR2 SYDVKM. This CDR3 is 12 amino acids long. With 6 bases removed from V and 3 bases from J, the gap between germline ends came to 8 bases.

The V gene is TRBV5-1, the J gene TRBJ1-6, with D possibly being TRBD1 (6 bases). The V end lost 6 bases, the J end lost 2 bases, and 12 bases lay between the germline ends. Germline lookup yields CDR1 SGHRS and CDR2 YFSETQ. This CDR3 is built from 15 residues. The CDR3 DNA sequence: TGCGCCAGCAAAACAGGGTCAGCCTATAATTCACCCCTCCACTTT. Protein: CASKTGSAYNSPLHF.

The V and J genes are TRBV5-1 and TRBJ1-2; tentative D call: TRBD1 (6 bases). This CDR3 has 13 amino acids. V was shortened by 1 base and J by 8 bases, with 12 bases between the two germline ends. CDR1 SGHRS and CDR2 YFSETQ come from the germline V gene. DNA for the CDR3: TGCGCCAGCAGCTTGATGGGGGCGCAGGGCTACACCTTC. It encodes CASSLMGAQGYTF.

This clone was counted between two and nine times. This chain connects TRBV28 to TRBJ1-2, with TRBD1 as a possible D gene (5 bases). Deletions cut 3 bases from V and 0 bases from J, with 20 bases between. The germline V gene has CDR1 MDHEN and CDR2 SYDVKM. The CDR3 totals 18 residues. Here the CDR3 reads CASSFPPAGRQTNYGYTF. The CDR3 DNA is TGTGCCAGCAGTTTCCCACCGGCGGGTCGACAGACTAACTATGGCTACACCTTC.

CDR3 protein: CASRLWGVGGEQYF. The CDR3 DNA is TGTGCCAGCAGGTTGTGGGGGGTCGGAGGCGAGCAGTACTTC. The chain is built from TRBV6-6 and TRBJ2-7, with a tentative D call TRBD2 (6 bases). The V end lost 6 bases, the J end lost 6 bases, and 18 bases lay between the germline ends. CDR1 and CDR2 from the germline V gene are MNHNY and SVGAGI (reference sequence). The CDR3 runs 14 residues.

The J gene is TRBJ2-6, the V gene TRBV6-1; tentatively, D is TRBD1 (6 bases). Per the germline V gene, CDR1 is MNHNS and CDR2 is SASEGT. The CDR3 length is 15 residues. Trimming shortened V by 2 bases and J by 3 bases, and 8 bases separated the two germline ends. Here the CDR3 reads CASSEWGRGANVLTF. CDR3 in DNA: TGTGCCAGCAGTGAATGGGGGCGTGGGGCCAACGTCCTGACTTTC.

V and J are TRBV11-3 and TRBJ2-1; TRBD2 is a possible D gene (7 bases). The germline CDR1 and CDR2 sequences are SGHNT and YENEEA. The CDR3 is made up of 13 amino acids. Trimming shortened V by 5 bases and J by 6 bases, and 11 bases separated the two germline ends. CDR3 residues: CASSVGGRNEQFF. The CDR3 DNA is TGTGCCAGCAGCGTCGGGGGGCGCAATGAGCAGTTCTTC. Complete variable domain (other parts from reference TRBV11-3 and TRBJ2-1): EAGVVQSPRYKIIEKKQPVAFWCNPISGHNTLYWYLQNLGQGPELLIRYENEEAVDDSQLPKDRFSAERLKGVDSTLKIQPAELGDSAVYLCASSVGGRNEQFFGPGTRLTVL.

CDR3 in amino acids: CASSQKPDATQPQHF. The CDR3 DNA sequence: TGCGCCAGCAGCCAGAAACCGGACGCAACTCAGCCCCAGCATTTT. The chain uses TRBV4-3 and TRBJ1-5; no firm D call. There are 15 residues in the CDR3. V lost 3 bases, J lost 6 bases, and 15 bases lay in between. Germline V CDR1 and CDR2: LGHNA, YSLEER.

The chain is built from TRBV21-1 and TRBJ1-5. TRBV21-1 is recorded as a pseudogene. The CDR3 runs 13 residues. The CDR3 sequence is CASSKDSNQPQHF. CDR3 DNA sequence: TGTGCCAGCAGCAAAGATAGCAATCAGCCCCAGCATTTT.

The genes are TRBV4-1 and TRBJ1-5; D ambiguous. The V and J ends lost 6 bases and 1 base respectively, with 19 bases between them. This CDR3 contains 17 residues. Germline V gene data show CDR1 as MGHRA and CDR2 as YSYEKL. Written as DNA, the CDR3 is TGCGCCAGCAGGCCAAGTGTAGGGTCTAGGAGCAATCAGCCCCAGCATTTT. This translates into CASRPSVGSRSNQPQHF.

The V gene is TRBV5-1, the J gene TRBJ1-1; the D is unclear. The CDR3 covers 13 residues. V lost 0 bases and J lost 6, with 9 bases in between. Germline V gene lookup returns CDR1 SGHRS and CDR2 YFSETQ. CDR3 loop: CASSLEVGPEAFF. CDR3 nucleotide sequence: TGCGCCAGCAGCTTGGAAGTGGGCCCTGAAGCTTTCTTT.

This rearrangement joins TRBV18 to TRBJ2-2; D possibly corresponds to TRBD1 (6 bases). Trimming removed 3 bases from V and 5 bases from J, with 13 bases in between. This CDR3 is 15 amino acids long. Germline V CDR1 and CDR2: KGHSH, LQKENI. This CDR3 reads CASSPPGVETGELFF. DNA for the CDR3: TGTGCCAGCTCACCTCCAGGGGTAGAGACCGGGGAGCTGTTTTTT.

The chain has TRBV19 and TRBJ2-5, with D maybe TRBD2 (6 bases). V gave up 2 bases and J gave up 3 bases, with 16 bases separating them. The CDR3 is 16 residues long. Germline loops: CDR1 LNHDA, CDR2 SQIVND (reference sequence). The CDR3 DNA reads TGTGCCAGTAGTATAAATCGGAGGGGCTTGGAAGAGACCCAGTACTTC. Its protein is CASSINRRGLEETQYF.

This clone showed up just once. The gene calls are TRBV9 and TRBJ2-7; D gene uncertain. Per germline, CDR1 SGDLS and CDR2 YYNGEE. The CDR3 has 15 amino acids. Trimming left V 0 bases short and J 1 base short, with 11 bases between. The CDR3 here is CASSVGVSRSYEQYF. In DNA, the CDR3 is TGTGCCAGCAGCGTAGGAGTGAGTAGGTCCTACGAGCAGTACTTC.

The rearrangement uses TRBV2 and TRBJ2-1, with TRBD2 matching 7 bases. Germline values: CDR1 SNHLY, CDR2 FYNNEI. The CDR3 runs 16 residues. V shed 8 bases and J 1 base; nucleotides not matched to a gene: 11. DNA for the CDR3: TGTGCCAGCGGGAGGGGAGGCGGGGCTTCCTACAATGAGCAGTTCTTC. It codes for CASGRGGGASYNEQFF.

The CDR3 is CSVLLSTDTQYF. The CDR3 region has the DNA TGCAGCGTATTGCTCAGCACAGATACGCAGTATTTT. The chain links TRBV29-1 to TRBJ2-3; D remains ambiguous. V lost 6 bases and J lost 0, with 7 bases in between. Germline loops: CDR1 SQVTM, CDR2 ANQGSEA. The CDR3 loop spans 12 amino acids.

This clone was found once. The genes are TRBV5-5 and TRBJ1-1; TRBD1 matches at 11 bases. With V trimmed by 2 bases and J by 10 bases, 7 bases remained unmatched. Germline CDR1 SGHKS, CDR2 YYEKEE (reference sequence). The CDR3 has 14 residues. CDR3 in amino acids: CASSFSGTGGLAFF. CDR3 nucleotides: TGTGCCAGCAGCTTCTCCGGGACAGGGGGTCTAGCTTTCTTT.

This clone was recorded only once. This chain joins TRBV6-5 and TRBJ1-1; maybe TRBD1 (5 bases). Trimming removed 5 bases from V and 11 bases from J, with 15 bases in between. CDR3 size: 12 residues. CDR1 is MNHEY, CDR2 SVGAGI, per germline. In DNA form, the CDR3 reads TGTGCCAGCAGTCAATCGTCGCGGGGCGCTTTCTTT. Translation gives CASSQSSRGAFF.

This clone appeared a few times. The V call is TRBV7-2, the J call TRBJ1-5; D perhaps matches TRBD1 (5 bases). Germline CDR1 reads SGHTA; CDR2 reads FQGNSA. The CDR3 length is 14 residues. V dropped 5 bases and J dropped 2 bases, with 10 bases sitting between them. The CDR3 protein is CASSLDRGNQPQHF. CDR3 sequence (DNA): TGTGCCAGCAGCCTAGACAGAGGCAATCAGCCCCAGCATTTT.

The DNA of the CDR3 is TGTGCCAGCAGCTTACAGGGGGCTGCTGAAAAACTGTTTTTT. Its translation: CASSLQGAAEKLFF. J is TRBJ1-4 and V is TRBV5-4, with TRBD1 matching over 9 bases. The CDR3 has 14 amino acids. The V and J ends lost 2 bases and 7 bases, in that order; junction bases with no gene match: 3. Germline lookup yields CDR1 SGHNT and CDR2 YYREEE (reference sequence). The full variable domain, in which reference TRBV5-4 and TRBJ1-4 provide the parts outside the CDR3, is ETGVTQSPTHLIKTRGQQVTLRCSSQSGHNTVSWYQQALGQGPQFIFQYYREEENGRGNFPPRFSGLQFPNYSSELNVNALELDDSALYLCASSLQGAAEKLFFGSGTQLSVL.

This rearrangement joins TRBV27 to TRBJ2-6; no clear D gene. The germline CDR1 and CDR2 sequences are MNHEY and SMNVEV (reference sequence). CDR3 length: 14 residues. The ends were cut back, 8 bases at V and 1 base at J, with 9 bases in the middle. CDR3 DNA sequence: TGTGCCAGCCAGGACGGGTCTGGGGCCAACGTCCTGACTTTC. Protein product: CASQDGSGANVLTF.

The chain uses TRBV12-3 or TRBV12-4 and TRBJ1-1; tentative D call: TRBD1 (5 bases). Trimming left V 10 bases short and J 6 bases short, with 9 bases between. The CDR3 loop spans 10 amino acids. DNA of the CDR3: TGTGCCACTGGGGGAGCTGAAGCTTTCTTT. This codes for CATGGAEAFF.

The CDR3 loop is CASSEQGTTYNEQFF. As DNA, the CDR3 is TGTGCCAGCAGCGAACAGGGGACGACCTACAATGAGCAGTTCTTC. V usage is TRBV7-3 and J usage is TRBJ2-1; TRBD1 matches at 7 bases. CDR3 length: 15 residues. With V trimmed by 5 bases and J by 2 bases, 6 bases remained unmatched. The germline gives CDR1 SGHTA, CDR2 FQGTGA.

The V gene is TRBV6-5, the J gene TRBJ2-2; 9 bases align to TRBD2. The CDR3 has 13 amino acids. With 2 bases clipped from V and 8 bases from J, the junction kept 0 bases outside the gene matches. Germline V lookup: CDR1 MNHEY, CDR2 SVGAGI. The CDR3 coding sequence is TGTGCCAGCAGTTACGGACTAGCGGGGGAGCTGTTTTTT. Translating it yields CASSYGLAGELFF.

The V and J genes are TRBV2 and TRBJ2-2, with D possibly TRBD1 on 5 matching bases. CDR1 is SNHLY, CDR2 FYNNEI, per germline. The ends were cut back, 4 bases at V and 0 bases at J, with 9 bases in the middle. The CDR3 contains 15 residues. Here the CDR3 DNA reads TGTGCCAGCAGTGCCTGGACACCGAACACCGGGGAGCTGTTTTTT. Translating it yields CASSAWTPNTGELFF.

V usage is TRBV7-2 and J usage is TRBJ1-6; D gene unclear. Trimming took off 5 bases at V and 3 bases at J, with 11 bases between the two ends. The length of the CDR3 is 15 residues. Germline V gene data show CDR1 as SGHTA and CDR2 as FQGNSA. The CDR3 spells CASSLPPGYNSPLHF. CDR3 bases: TGTGCCAGCAGCCTCCCTCCTGGCTATAATTCACCCCTCCACTTT.

The rearrangement uses TRBV10-2 and TRBJ1-2; perhaps TRBD1 as D (5 bases). This CDR3 is built from 13 residues. Trimming took 0 bases from V and 12 from J, leaving 14 bases between them. Germline CDR1 is WSHSY and CDR2 is SAAADI. The CDR3 bases are TGCGCCAGCAGTGAGTCTCAGGGATCCAGCCACACCTTC. It encodes CASSESQGSSHTF.